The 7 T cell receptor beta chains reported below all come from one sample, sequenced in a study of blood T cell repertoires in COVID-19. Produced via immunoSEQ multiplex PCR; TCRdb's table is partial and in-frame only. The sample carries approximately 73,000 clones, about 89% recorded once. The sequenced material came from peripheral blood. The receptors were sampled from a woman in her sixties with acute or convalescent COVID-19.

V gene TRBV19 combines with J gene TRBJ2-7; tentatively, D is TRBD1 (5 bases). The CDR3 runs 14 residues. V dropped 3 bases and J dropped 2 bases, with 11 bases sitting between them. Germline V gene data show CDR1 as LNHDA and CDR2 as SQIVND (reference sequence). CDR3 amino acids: CASSIRQTPYEQYF. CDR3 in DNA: TGTGCCAGTAGTATCAGACAGACCCCCTACGAGCAGTACTTC. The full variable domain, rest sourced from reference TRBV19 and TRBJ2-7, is DGGITQSPKYLFRKEGQNVTLSCEQNLNHDAMYWYRQDPGQGLRLIYYSQIVNDFQKGDIAEGYSVSREKKESFPLTVTSAQKNPTAFYLCASSIRQTPYEQYFGPGTRLTVT.

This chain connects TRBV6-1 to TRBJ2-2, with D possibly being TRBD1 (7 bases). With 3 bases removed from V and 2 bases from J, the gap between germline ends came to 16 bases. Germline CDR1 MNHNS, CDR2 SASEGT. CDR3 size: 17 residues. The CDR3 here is CASSDTIQGTNTGELFF. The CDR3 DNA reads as TGTGCCAGCAGTGACACGATACAGGGGACTAACACCGGGGAGCTGTTTTTT.

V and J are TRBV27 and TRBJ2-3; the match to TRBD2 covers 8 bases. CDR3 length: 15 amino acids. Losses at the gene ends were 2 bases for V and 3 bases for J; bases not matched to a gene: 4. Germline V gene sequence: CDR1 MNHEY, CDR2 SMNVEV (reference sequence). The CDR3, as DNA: TGTGCCAGCAGTTTACAAGCGGGGGAGACAGATACGCAGTATTTT. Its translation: CASSLQAGETDTQYF.

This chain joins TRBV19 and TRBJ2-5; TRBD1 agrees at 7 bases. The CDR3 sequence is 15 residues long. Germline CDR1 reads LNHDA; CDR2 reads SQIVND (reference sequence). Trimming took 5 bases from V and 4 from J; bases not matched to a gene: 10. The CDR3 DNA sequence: TGTGCCAGTAGTCCCCAGACAGGGCCGACAGAGACCCAGTACTTC. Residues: CASSPQTGPTETQYF.

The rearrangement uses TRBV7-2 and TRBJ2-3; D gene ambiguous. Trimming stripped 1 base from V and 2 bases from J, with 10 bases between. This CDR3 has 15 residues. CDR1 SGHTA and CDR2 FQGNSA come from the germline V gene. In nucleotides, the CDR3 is TGTGCCAGCAGCTTAGTGGGTAGCCCCACAGATACGCAGTATTTT. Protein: CASSLVGSPTDTQYF. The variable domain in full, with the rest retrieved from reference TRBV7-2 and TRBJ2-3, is GAGVSQSPSNKVTEKGKDVELRCDPISGHTALYWYRQSLGQGLEFLIYFQGNSAPDKSGLPSDRFSAERTGGSVSTLTIQRTQQEDSAVYLCASSLVGSPTDTQYFGPGTRLTVL.

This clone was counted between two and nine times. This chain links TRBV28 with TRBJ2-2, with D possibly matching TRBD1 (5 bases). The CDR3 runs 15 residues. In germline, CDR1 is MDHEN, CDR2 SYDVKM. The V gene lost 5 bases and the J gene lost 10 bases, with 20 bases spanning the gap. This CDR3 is CASSQLRQLPPELFF. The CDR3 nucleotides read TGTGCCAGCAGTCAACTCCGACAGTTACCGCCGGAGCTGTTTTTT. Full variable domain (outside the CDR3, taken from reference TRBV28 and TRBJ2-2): DVKVTQSSRYLVKRTGEKVFLECVQDMDHENMFWYRQDPGLGLRLIYFSYDVKMKEKGDIPEGYSVSREKKERFSLILESASTNQTSMYLCASSQLRQLPPELFFGEGSRLTVL.

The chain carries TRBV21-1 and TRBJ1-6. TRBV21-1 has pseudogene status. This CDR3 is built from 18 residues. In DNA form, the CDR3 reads TGTGCCAGCAGCAATGCGGGGCGCAGCGGGTTGGGTAATTCACCCCTCCACTTT. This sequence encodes CASSNAGRSGLGNSPLHF.